Only one count was recorded for the clone carrying this TCR beta chain. The record originates from a study of somatic mutations in cytotoxic T cells in rheumatoid arthritis. Sequencing used immunoSEQ multiplex PCR; TCRdb keeps in-frame clones, though not all of them. Of some 25,000 clones in the sample, roughly 80% were seen once. Sequenced: CD8+ T cells sorted from blood. The receptor was isolated from a man aged 45 to 65 in good health.

CDR3 region: CATTTTSGRAYEQFF. The DNA of the CDR3 is TGTGCCACCACGACGACTAGCGGGAGGGCCTATGAGCAGTTCTTC. This chain connects TRBV13 to TRBJ2-1; 14 bases line up with TRBD2. The CDR3 runs to 15 residues. Germline CDR1 and CDR2: PRHDT and FYEKMQ (reference sequence). V dropped 10 bases and J dropped 8; count of bases not matched to a gene: 10.